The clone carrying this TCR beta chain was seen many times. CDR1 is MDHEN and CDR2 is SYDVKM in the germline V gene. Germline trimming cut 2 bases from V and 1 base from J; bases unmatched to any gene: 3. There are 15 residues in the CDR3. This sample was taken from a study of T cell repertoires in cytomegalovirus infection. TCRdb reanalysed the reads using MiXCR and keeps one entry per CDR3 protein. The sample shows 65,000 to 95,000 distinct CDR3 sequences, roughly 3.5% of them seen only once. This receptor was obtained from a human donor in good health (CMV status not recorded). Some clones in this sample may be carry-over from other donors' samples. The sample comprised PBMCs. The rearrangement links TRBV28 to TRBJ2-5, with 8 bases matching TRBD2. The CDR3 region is CASSLHRGGQETQYF. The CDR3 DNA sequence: TGTGCCAGCAGTTTACACCGGGGGGGCCAAGAGACCCAGTACTTC.